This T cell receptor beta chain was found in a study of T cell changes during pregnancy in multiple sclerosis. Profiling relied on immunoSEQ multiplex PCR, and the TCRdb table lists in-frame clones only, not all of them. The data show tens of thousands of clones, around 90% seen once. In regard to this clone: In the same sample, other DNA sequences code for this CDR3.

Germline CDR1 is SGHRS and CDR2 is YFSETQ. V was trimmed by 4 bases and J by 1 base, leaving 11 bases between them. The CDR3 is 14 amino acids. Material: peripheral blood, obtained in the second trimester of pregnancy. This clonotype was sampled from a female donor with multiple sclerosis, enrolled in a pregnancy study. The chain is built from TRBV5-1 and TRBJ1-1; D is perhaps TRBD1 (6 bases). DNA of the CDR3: TGCGCCAGCAGCCCGGGACAACCGAACACTGAAGCTTTCTTT. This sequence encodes CASSPGQPNTEAFF.